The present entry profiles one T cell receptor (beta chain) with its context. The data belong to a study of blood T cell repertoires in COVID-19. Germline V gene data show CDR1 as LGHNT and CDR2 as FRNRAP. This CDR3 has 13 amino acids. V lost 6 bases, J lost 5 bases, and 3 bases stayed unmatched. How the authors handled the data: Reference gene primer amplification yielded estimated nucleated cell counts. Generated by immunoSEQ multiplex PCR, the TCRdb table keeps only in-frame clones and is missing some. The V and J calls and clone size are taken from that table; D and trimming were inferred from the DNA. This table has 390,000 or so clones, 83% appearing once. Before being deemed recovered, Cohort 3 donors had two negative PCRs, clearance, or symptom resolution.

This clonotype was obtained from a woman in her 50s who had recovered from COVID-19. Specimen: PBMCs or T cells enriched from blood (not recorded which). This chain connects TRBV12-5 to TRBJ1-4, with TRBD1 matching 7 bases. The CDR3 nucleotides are TGTGCTAGTGGCCTGACAGGGAATGAAAAACTGTTTTTT. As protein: CASGLTGNEKLFF.